The 22 T cell receptor beta chains presented below share a single source sample, sequenced in a study of T cell repertoires in cytomegalovirus infection. TCRdb itself ran the reads through MiXCR, one entry per CDR3 protein. The repertoire holds some 680,000 distinct CDR3 sequences, about a third seen once, with about 2.8% in the top ten. Sequencing was done on a sample of PBMCs. These receptors were obtained from a human donor in good health (CMV status not recorded). Some clones in this sample may be carry-over from other donors' samples.

For this clonotype: The junction does not match germline at one end; this may be a read error. The rearrangement joins TRBV6-2 or TRBV6-3 to TRBJ2-7; TRBD2 matches 7 bases. CDR1 is MNHEY, CDR2 SVGEGT, per germline. This CDR3 has 14 residues. The CDR3 DNA follows: TGTGCCAGCAGTTACCCGACTAGCTCCAACGAGCAGTACTTC. It yields the protein CASSYPTSSNEQYF.

This clonotype was counted between two and nine times. The rearrangement joins TRBV28 to TRBJ2-1; a weak D match, TRBD2 (5 bases). From germline, CDR1 is MDHEN and CDR2 SYDVKM. Between the trimmed V and J ends, which lost 7 bases and 5 bases, there was a span of 18 bases. This CDR3 is 15 amino acids long. The CDR3 spells CASIPRGIPNNEQFF. CDR3 nucleotides: TGTGCCAGCATCCCTCGGGGTATCCCTAACAATGAGCAGTTCTTC.

The chain couples TRBV19 to TRBJ2-2, with 7 bases fitting TRBD2. The J segment lost 4 bases and the V segment lost 5 bases, leaving 1 base of the junction unmatched. CDR1 is LNHDA, CDR2 SQIVND, per germline (reference sequence). This CDR3 has 13 residues. Here the CDR3 DNA reads TGTGCCAGTAGTTGGGAGGGCACCGGGGAGCTGTTTTTT. Amino acid sequence: CASSWEGTGELFF.

The rearrangement joins TRBV7-2 to TRBJ2-1; D unresolved. The germline CDR1 and CDR2 sequences are SGHTA and FQGNSA. V was clipped by 1 base and J by 5 bases, with 6 bases between them. CDR3 length: 13 residues. Written as DNA, the CDR3 is TGTGCCAGCAGCTTAGATTACAACAATGAGCAGTTCTTC. It encodes CASSLDYNNEQFF.

This clonotype was seen repeatedly, ten times or more. One end of the junction does not line up with germline, which may come from a read error. V is TRBV19 and J is TRBJ2-3, with a weak D call TRBD2 (5 bases). Germline-derived CDR1 and CDR2 are LNHDA and SQIVND (reference sequence). The CDR3 consists of 11 residues. The CDR3 DNA follows: TGTGCCAGTAGGATAGCGGATACGCAGTATTTT. Translation gives CASRIADTQYF.

The V and J genes are TRBV11-2 and TRBJ1-4, with D uncertain. CDR1 is SGHAT, CDR2 FQNNGV, per germline. This CDR3 has 12 residues. Trimming left V 0 bases short and J 6 bases short, with 2 bases between. The CDR3 reads CASSLDDEKLFF. As DNA, the CDR3 is TGTGCCAGCAGCTTAGATGATGAAAAACTGTTTTTT.

This clonotype was recorded a few times. The chain is built from TRBV29-1 and TRBJ2-5; D is tentatively TRBD1 or TRBD2 (5 bases each). V was cut by 7 bases and J by 5 bases, with 20 bases left in between. The CDR3 loop spans 14 amino acids. The germline gives CDR1 SQVTM, CDR2 ANQGSEA. For the CDR3, the DNA is TGCAGCGCCGATGGGGACGGACTTTGGGAGACCCAGTACTTC. Translating it yields CSADGDGLWETQYF.

The sample holds a few counts of this clonotype. This sequence joins TRBV11-2 and TRBJ2-2, with a possible D match to TRBD2 (6 bases). The CDR3 is made up of 20 amino acids. The germline V and J ends were trimmed by 5 bases and 0 bases, with 25 bases remaining between them. CDR1 and CDR2 from the germline V gene are SGHAT and FQNNGV. CDR3 coding DNA: TGTGCCAGCAGCGCCCCCCCCGGGACTGACACTTTTGCGAACACCGGGGAGCTGTTTTTT. Translating it yields CASSAPPGTDTFANTGELFF.

The chain links TRBV5-5 to TRBJ1-1; 7 bases map to TRBD1. Germline V gene lookup returns CDR1 SGHKS and CDR2 YYEKEE (reference sequence). V shed 1 base, J shed 6 bases, and the junction held 18 bases outside the gene matches. This CDR3 region has 18 residues. CDR3 nucleotide sequence: TGTGCCAGCAGCTTGTTAACGGGTCTGGGGCAGGGGGAAGCTGAAGCTTTCTTT. This gives the protein CASSLLTGLGQGEAEAFF.

This clonotype showed up many times. This chain connects TRBV7-2 to TRBJ2-2; 7 bases agree with TRBD2. Germline CDR1 is SGHTA and CDR2 is FQGNSA. This CDR3 contains 13 residues. J lost 5 bases, V lost 6 bases, and 3 bases had no gene match. The CDR3 DNA sequence: TGTGCCAGCAGGGGGACTAAAACCGGGGAGCTGTTTTTT. Its protein product is CASRGTKTGELFF.

This clonotype has a handful of counts. The rearrangement uses TRBV11-2 and TRBJ1-2; TRBD1 agrees at 10 bases. Germline CDR1 and CDR2: SGHAT and FQNNGV. V lost 6 bases and J lost 6; bases outside the gene matches: 7. This CDR3 contains 14 residues. DNA for the CDR3: TGTGCCAGCAGATCCGACAGGGGGCGGGATGGCTACACCTTC. This sequence encodes CASRSDRGRDGYTF.

This clonotype appeared a few times. The J gene is TRBJ1-1, the V gene TRBV7-3; no definite D call. The CDR3 length is 13 residues. Trimming cost V 0 bases and J 2 bases, with 4 bases left between them. CDR1 is SGHTA and CDR2 is FQGTGA in the germline V gene. As DNA, the CDR3 is TGTGCCAGCAGCTTAACTTTCAACACTGAAGCTTTCTTT. Amino acids: CASSLTFNTEAFF.

The chain recombines TRBV11-2 with TRBJ2-2; D may be TRBD1 or TRBD2 (5 bases each). The CDR3 is made up of 15 amino acids. V was cut by 4 bases and J by 6 bases, with 15 bases left in between. Germline V gene data show CDR1 as SGHAT and CDR2 as FQNNGV. The CDR3 here is CASSSQLQGAGELFF. The CDR3 coding sequence is TGTGCCAGCAGCTCACAACTCCAGGGAGCCGGGGAGCTGTTTTTT. The whole variable domain, filled in from reference TRBV11-2 and TRBJ2-2, reads EAGVAQSPRYKIIEKRQSVAFWCNPISGHATLYWYQQILGQGPKLLIQFQNNGVVDDSQLPKDRFSAERLKGVDSTLKIQPAKLEDSAVYLCASSSQLQGAGELFFGEGSRLTVL.

This chain uses TRBV12-3 or TRBV12-4 with TRBJ2-3, with TRBD1 identical over 7 bases. The junction had 6 bases not matched to a gene; V was cut back by 3 bases and J by 0 bases. The CDR3 is 16 residues long. The CDR3 region has the DNA TGTGCCAGCAGTTTTAAGGGGGCCGGGAGCACAGATACGCAGTATTTT. Residues: CASSFKGAGSTDTQYF.

V usage is TRBV7-2 and J usage is TRBJ1-6, with D maybe TRBD1 (5 bases). Trimming removed 4 bases at V and 8 bases at J, with 18 bases between. CDR3 length: 16 residues. Germline V gene data show CDR1 as SGHTA and CDR2 as FQGNSA. The CDR3 reads CASSYPQGRIHSPLHF. CDR3 in DNA: TGTGCCAGCAGCTACCCGCAGGGACGGATCCATTCACCCCTCCACTTT.

The CDR3 bases are TGTGCCAGCAGACCGGGACAGACGATCTACGAGCAGTACTTC. Its protein is CASRPGQTIYEQYF. The genes are TRBV6-5 and TRBJ2-7, with TRBD1 matching 7 bases. Germline trimming cut 6 bases from V and 3 bases from J; bases unmatched to any gene: 8. Germline V lookup: CDR1 MNHEY, CDR2 SVGAGI. This CDR3 comprises 14 residues.

This clonotype has a count of ten or more. J is TRBJ1-1 and V is TRBV7-2; possibly TRBD1 for D (5 bases). CDR1 SGHTA and CDR2 FQGNSA come from the germline V gene. V was trimmed by 5 bases and J by 0 bases, leaving 10 bases between them. CDR3 length equals 14 residues. The CDR3 loop reads CASSGAPLNTEAFF. Here the CDR3 DNA reads TGTGCCAGCAGCGGGGCACCTTTGAACACTGAAGCTTTCTTT.

This clonotype appeared many times. This chain links TRBV6-1 with TRBJ1-1; D is ambiguous. CDR3 length equals 13 residues. The ends were cut back, 5 bases at V and 2 bases at J, with 9 bases in the middle. Looked up from germline, CDR1 is MNHNS and CDR2 is SASEGT. The CDR3 here is CASSLIINTEAFF. The CDR3 region has the DNA TGTGCCAGCAGTTTAATCATCAACACTGAAGCTTTCTTT.

The chain recombines TRBV28 with TRBJ2-7; the D gene is possibly TRBD1 (6 bases). This CDR3 is built from 16 residues. With 4 bases removed from V and 3 bases from J, the gap between germline ends came to 19 bases. Per the germline V gene, CDR1 is MDHEN and CDR2 is SYDVKM. In nucleotides, the CDR3 is TGTGCCAGCAGTTCGAATCCCGGGACAACAGACTACGAGCAGTACTTC. It yields the protein CASSSNPGTTDYEQYF.

V is TRBV19 and J is TRBJ2-7; D is undetermined. Trimming removed 6 bases at V and 0 bases at J, with 12 bases between. This CDR3 spans 14 amino acids. Germline CDR1 and CDR2: LNHDA and SQIVND (reference sequence). DNA of the CDR3: TGTGCCAGTAGCCCAATGGGCAGCTCCTACGAGCAGTACTTC. It is translated as CASSPMGSSYEQYF.

This clonotype was counted a few times. This chain connects TRBV2 to TRBJ2-2, with 7 nucleotides matching TRBD1. Germline CDR1 is SNHLY and CDR2 is FYNNEI. Trimming took 9 bases from V and 0 from J; bases not matched to a gene: 7. The CDR3 has 15 residues. CDR3: CARQVGQTNTGELFF. As DNA, the CDR3 is TGTGCCAGACAGGTGGGACAGACGAACACCGGGGAGCTGTTTTTT.

This clonotype has only a few counts. The J gene is TRBJ1-1, the V gene TRBV28; a weak D match, TRBD1 (5 bases). From germline, CDR1 is MDHEN and CDR2 SYDVKM. Trimming stripped 7 bases from V and 4 bases from J, with 19 bases between. The CDR3 runs 15 residues. The CDR3: CASTIGESWLTEAFF. As DNA, the CDR3 is TGTGCCAGCACTATAGGGGAAAGTTGGCTCACTGAAGCTTTCTTT.